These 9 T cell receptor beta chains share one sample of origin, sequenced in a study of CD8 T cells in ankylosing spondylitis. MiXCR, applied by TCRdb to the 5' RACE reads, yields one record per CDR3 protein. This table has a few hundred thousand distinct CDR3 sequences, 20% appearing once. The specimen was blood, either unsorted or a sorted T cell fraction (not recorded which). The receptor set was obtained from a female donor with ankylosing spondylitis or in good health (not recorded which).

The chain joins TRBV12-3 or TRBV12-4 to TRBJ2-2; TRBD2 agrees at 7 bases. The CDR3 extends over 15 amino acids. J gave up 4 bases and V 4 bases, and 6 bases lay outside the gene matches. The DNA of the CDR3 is TGTGCCAGCAGTTCCAGGCCGGGGGGCACCGGGGAGCTGTTTTTT. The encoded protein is CASSSRPGGTGELFF.

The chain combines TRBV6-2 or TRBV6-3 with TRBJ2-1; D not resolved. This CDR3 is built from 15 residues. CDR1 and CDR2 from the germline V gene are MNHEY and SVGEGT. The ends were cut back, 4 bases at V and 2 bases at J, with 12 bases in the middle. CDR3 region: CASSLSDSTYNEQFF. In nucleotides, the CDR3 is TGTGCCAGCAGTTTATCCGATTCCACCTACAATGAGCAGTTCTTC.

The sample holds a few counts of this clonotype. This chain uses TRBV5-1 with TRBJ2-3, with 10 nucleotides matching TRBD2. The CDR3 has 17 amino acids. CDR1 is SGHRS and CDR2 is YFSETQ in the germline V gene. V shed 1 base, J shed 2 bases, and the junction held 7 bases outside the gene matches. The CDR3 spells CASSLIGTSELTDTQYF. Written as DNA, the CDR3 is TGCGCCAGCAGCTTGATCGGGACTAGCGAACTCACAGATACGCAGTATTTT.

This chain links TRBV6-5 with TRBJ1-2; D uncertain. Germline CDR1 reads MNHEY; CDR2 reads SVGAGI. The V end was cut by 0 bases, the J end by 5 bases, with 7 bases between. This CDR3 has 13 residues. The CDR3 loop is CASSYSNAYGYTF. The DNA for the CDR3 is TGTGCCAGCAGTTACTCGAACGCTTATGGCTACACCTTC.

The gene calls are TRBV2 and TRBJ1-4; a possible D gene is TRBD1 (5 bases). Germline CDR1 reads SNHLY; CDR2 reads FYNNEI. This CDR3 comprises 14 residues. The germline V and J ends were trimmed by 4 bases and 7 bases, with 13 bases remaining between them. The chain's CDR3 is CASSVGGLGEKLFF. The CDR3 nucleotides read TGTGCCAGCAGTGTGGGGGGGTTGGGTGAAAAACTGTTTTTT.

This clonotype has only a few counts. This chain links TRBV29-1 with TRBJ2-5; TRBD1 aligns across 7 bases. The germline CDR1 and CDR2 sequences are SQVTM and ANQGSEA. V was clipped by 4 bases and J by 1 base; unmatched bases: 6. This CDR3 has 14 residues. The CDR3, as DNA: TGCAGCGTTGGGCGCGACAGGGTCCAAGAGACCCAGTACTTC. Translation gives CSVGRDRVQETQYF.

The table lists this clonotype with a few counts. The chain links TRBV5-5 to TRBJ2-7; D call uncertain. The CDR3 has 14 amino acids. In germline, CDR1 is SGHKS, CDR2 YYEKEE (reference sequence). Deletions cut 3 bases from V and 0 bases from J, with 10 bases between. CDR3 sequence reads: CASSYNTDSYEQYF. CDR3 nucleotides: TGTGCCAGCAGCTACAACACAGACTCCTACGAGCAGTACTTC.

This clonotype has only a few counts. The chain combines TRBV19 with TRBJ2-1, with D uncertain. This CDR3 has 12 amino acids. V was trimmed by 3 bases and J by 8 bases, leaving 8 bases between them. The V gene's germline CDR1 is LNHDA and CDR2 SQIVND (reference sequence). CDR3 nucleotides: TGTGCCAGTAGTATGTACGGCTATGAGCAGTTCTTC. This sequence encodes CASSMYGYEQFF. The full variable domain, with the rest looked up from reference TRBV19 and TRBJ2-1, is DGGITQSPKYLFRKEGQNVTLSCEQNLNHDAMYWYRQDPGQGLRLIYYSQIVNDFQKGDIAEGYSVSREKKESFPLTVTSAQKNPTAFYLCASSMYGYEQFFGPGTRLTVL.

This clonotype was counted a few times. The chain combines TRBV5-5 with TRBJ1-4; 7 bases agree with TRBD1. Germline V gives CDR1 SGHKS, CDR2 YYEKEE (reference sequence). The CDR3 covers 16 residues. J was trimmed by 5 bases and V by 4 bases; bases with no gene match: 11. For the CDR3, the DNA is TGTGCCAGCAGCCGGAAATTAGGACAGGCAAATGAAAAACTGTTTTTT. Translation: CASSRKLGQANEKLFF.